Detailed here is one TCR beta chain. Data came from immunoSEQ multiplex PCR; TCRdb stores just in-frame clones and leaves some out. Seen here are 80,000 to 95,000 clones, around 85% observed once, and the top ten hold under 15%. The data stem from a study of blood T cell repertoires in COVID-19. Looking at the study overall: COVID-19 samples from acute and convalescent phases originated in the United States, Italy and Spain. PBMCs, B-cell-depleted T cells, or T cells were the source of the cDNA or gDNA that made up the material.

Trimming took 4 bases from V and 3 from J; bases not matched to a gene: 16. The CDR3 is 18 amino acids. Germline V lookup: CDR1 MNHNS, CDR2 SASEGT. Sample: peripheral blood. The source is a human donor in a cohort sampled during active COVID-19. The rearrangement links TRBV6-1 to TRBJ1-2, with TRBD1 identical over 8 bases. CDR3: CASSGGQGLYRPDYGYTF. Written as DNA, the CDR3 is TGTGCCAGCAGTGGCGGACAGGGCCTCTACCGACCCGACTATGGCTACACCTTC.